This T cell receptor beta chain was identified in a study of cytomegalovirus exposure and HLA in healthy donors. Overall study findings and caveats: Sequencing probably produced one cluster of sequence variants that were highly shared. A further, later analysis showed that HLA-associated TCR beta chains (compared with equally common others) were more clonally expanded.

The ends lost 1 base at V and 2 bases at J; junction bases unmatched: 4. Germline CDR1 reads MNHNS; CDR2 reads SASEGT. The CDR3 runs to 15 residues. The PCR employed 60 Vbeta primers together with 13 Jbeta primers. Data came from immunoSEQ multiplex PCR; TCRdb stores just in-frame clones and leaves some out. The table lists approximately 170,000 clones, 65% to 90% of them singletons. About this clone itself: Antigen unknown.

Sequenced input: PBMCs. The sequence was obtained from a human donor in good health. The chain couples TRBV6-1 to TRBJ2-7; TRBD2 matches at 8 bases. The CDR3, as DNA: TGTGCCAGCAGTGAAGGGGGCGGGGGGACCTACGAGCAGTACTTC. This codes for CASSEGGGGTYEQYF.